Shown below are 26 T cell receptor beta chains from a single sample sequenced in a study of blood T cell repertoires in COVID-19. The protocol was immunoSEQ multiplex PCR, while the TCRdb copy is restricted to in-frame clones and leaves out a portion. The sample consists of under 300,000 clones, around four fifths of them appearing once. The sample consisted of peripheral blood. All receptors derive from a man between 60 and 70 years old who had recovered from COVID-19.

V and J are TRBV19 and TRBJ2-7; 10 bases map to TRBD1. Looked up from germline, CDR1 is LNHDA and CDR2 is SQIVND (reference sequence). Germline trimming cut 6 bases from V and 5 bases from J; bases unmatched to any gene: 7. CDR3 length: 14 residues. The CDR3 bases are TGTGCCAGTAGGAGGGACAGGGGTACCCACGAGCAGTACTTC. Protein: CASRRDRGTHEQYF.

This clone was found a few times. This chain joins TRBV6-6 and TRBJ1-2; D perhaps matches TRBD1 (6 bases). The V gene lost 6 bases and the J gene lost 6 bases, with 14 bases spanning the gap. CDR1 is MNHNY and CDR2 is SVGAGI in the germline V gene (reference sequence). The CDR3 has 13 residues. CDR3 region: CASSHPTGDGYTF. For the CDR3, the DNA is TGTGCCAGCAGCCACCCGACAGGCGATGGCTACACCTTC.

This sequence joins TRBV10-3 and TRBJ2-6; TRBD2 matches at 7 bases. V lost 3 bases and J lost 0; bases outside the gene matches: 11. The germline CDR1 and CDR2 sequences are ENHRY and SYGVKD. The CDR3 has 19 amino acids. This chain's CDR3 is CAISDRGRVGPSGANVLTF. CDR3 DNA sequence: TGTGCCATCAGTGATCGAGGGAGGGTGGGACCCTCTGGGGCCAACGTCCTGACTTTC.

This clone was seen only once. The chain is built from TRBV7-2 and TRBJ1-2, with TRBD1 identical over 7 bases. CDR1 and CDR2 from the germline V gene are SGHTA and FQGNSA. V shed 1 base and J 0 bases; nucleotides not matched to a gene: 8. CDR3 length equals 17 residues. Written as DNA, the CDR3 is TGTGCCAGCAGCTTAGGAGGGGGCGCAGCCGCTAACTATGGCTACACCTTC. This sequence encodes CASSLGGGAAANYGYTF.

The chain employs TRBV18 and TRBJ2-6; the match to TRBD1 covers 7 bases. Germline CDR1 and CDR2: KGHSH and LQKENI. The CDR3 consists of 19 residues. Germline trimming cut 3 bases from V and 4 bases from J; bases unmatched to any gene: 15. The CDR3 sequence is CASSPYRVPTGPGANVLTF. In nucleotides, the CDR3 is TGTGCCAGCTCACCGTACCGGGTCCCGACAGGGCCCGGGGCCAACGTCCTGACTTTC.

The chain recombines TRBV12-3 or TRBV12-4 with TRBJ2-7; 7 positions agree with TRBD1. V lost 2 bases to trimming and J lost 5 bases; unmatched junction nucleotides: 3. The length of the CDR3 is 13 residues. The DNA for the CDR3 is TGTGCCAGCAGTTTATCGGGACAGAACGAGCAGTACTTC. It specifies CASSLSGQNEQYF.

This clone was observed a handful of times. J is TRBJ1-3 and V is TRBV7-2; maybe TRBD1 (5 bases). The CDR3 loop spans 17 amino acids. Per the germline V gene, CDR1 is SGHTA and CDR2 is FQGNSA. Trimming took 5 bases from V and 1 from J, leaving 18 bases between them. The CDR3 here is CASSVSAGPGSGNTIYF. CDR3 sequence (DNA): TGTGCCAGCAGCGTGTCTGCAGGGCCCGGTTCTGGAAACACCATATATTTT.

The chain carries TRBV2 and TRBJ2-1; 8 bases line up with TRBD2. Germline CDR1 SNHLY, CDR2 FYNNEI. With 4 bases clipped from V and 3 bases from J, the junction kept 5 bases outside the gene matches. This CDR3 contains 15 residues. The CDR3 here is CASSVGRGVYNEQFF. The CDR3 bases are TGTGCCAGCAGTGTTGGGCGGGGGGTCTACAATGAGCAGTTCTTC.

The V and J genes are TRBV5-1 and TRBJ2-5; TRBD2 matches at 7 bases. Germline V lookup: CDR1 SGHRS, CDR2 YFSETQ. The CDR3 totals 16 residues. The V and J ends lost 4 bases and 4 bases, in that order; junction bases with no gene match: 13. This CDR3 is CASSTGGSLMRETQYF. The CDR3 DNA sequence: TGCGCCAGCAGCACTGGCGGGAGCTTAATGAGAGAGACCCAGTACTTC.

About this clone itself: Other DNA sequences in this specimen translate into the identical CDR3. V gene TRBV19 combines with J gene TRBJ1-4; D uncertain. Germline loops: CDR1 LNHDA, CDR2 SQIVND (reference sequence). Deletions cut 4 bases from V and 0 bases from J, with 6 bases between. The CDR3 covers 14 residues. For the CDR3, the DNA is TGTGCCAGTAGTAATGGAGCAACTAATGAAAAACTGTTTTTT. As protein: CASSNGATNEKLFF.

The chain recombines TRBV7-9 with TRBJ1-2, with a tentative D call TRBD1 (5 bases). The V end lost 1 base, the J end lost 8 bases, and 14 bases lay between the germline ends. CDR1 and CDR2 from the germline V gene are SEHNR and FQNEAQ (reference sequence). The CDR3 covers 14 residues. For the CDR3, the DNA is TGTGCCAGCAGCTTAGGTCCCAGGGTGAGGGGCTACACCTTC. It specifies CASSLGPRVRGYTF.

The V gene is TRBV19, the J gene TRBJ2-5; 9 bases are shared with TRBD1. CDR1 is LNHDA, CDR2 SQIVND, per germline (reference sequence). The CDR3 contains 15 residues. The V gene end was trimmed by 7 bases and the J gene end by 5 bases; junction bases not matched to a gene: 11. Written as DNA, the CDR3 is TGTGCCAGTACCCCTGGGGGGACAGGGTCGGAGACCCAGTACTTC. It encodes CASTPGGTGSETQYF. The whole variable domain, filled in from reference TRBV19 and TRBJ2-5, reads DGGITQSPKYLFRKEGQNVTLSCEQNLNHDAMYWYRQDPGQGLRLIYYSQIVNDFQKGDIAEGYSVSREKKESFPLTVTSAQKNPTAFYLCASTPGGTGSETQYFGPGTRLLVL.

The chain carries TRBV18 and TRBJ1-2, with D possibly matching TRBD1 (6 bases). CDR1 is KGHSH, CDR2 LQKENI, per germline. This CDR3 contains 13 residues. Trimming shortened V by 4 bases and J by 2 bases, and 8 bases separated the two germline ends. The CDR3: CASSQTGNYGYTF. The CDR3 region has the DNA TGTGCCAGCTCACAGACAGGAAACTATGGCTACACCTTC.

The chain recombines TRBV6-5 with TRBJ1-3; D unclear. Between the trimmed V and J ends, which lost 4 bases and 0 bases, there was a span of 10 bases. This CDR3 comprises 15 residues. From germline, CDR1 is MNHEY and CDR2 SVGAGI. CDR3 sequence (DNA): TGTGCCAGCAGTTCCCGAGGCCACTCTGGAAACACCATATATTTT. Protein sequence: CASSSRGHSGNTIYF.

The genes are TRBV28 and TRBJ2-5; 7 bases line up with TRBD1. CDR1 is MDHEN and CDR2 is SYDVKM in the germline V gene. This CDR3 region has 14 residues. Trimming removed 6 bases from V and 4 bases from J; junction bases left unmatched: 8. DNA for the CDR3: TGTGCCAGCAGCTCACAGGGGTGGGGAGAGACCCAGTACTTC. It encodes CASSSQGWGETQYF.

This sequence joins TRBV6-1 and TRBJ2-7; TRBD1 aligns across 7 bases. Germline CDR1 is MNHNS and CDR2 is SASEGT. Trimming removed 2 bases from V and 1 base from J; junction bases left unmatched: 5. CDR3 length: 15 residues. CDR3 nucleotides: TGTGCCAGCAGTGAATCCGGGACAGCGTCCTACGAGCAGTACTTC. Residues: CASSESGTASYEQYF.

The gene calls are TRBV6-5 and TRBJ1-5; D not certain. This CDR3 is built from 13 residues. Trimming took off 2 bases at V and 4 bases at J, with 6 bases between the two ends. The germline V gene encodes CDR1 MNHEY and CDR2 SVGAGI. CDR3 nucleotide sequence: TGTGCCAGCAGTTACGCGGGTAATCAGCCCCAGCATTTT. Encoded protein: CASSYAGNQPQHF.

This clone was found once. The chain employs TRBV5-6 and TRBJ1-5; D gene uncertain. Between the trimmed V and J ends, which lost 0 bases and 7 bases, there was a span of 17 bases. Germline CDR1 reads SGHDT; CDR2 reads YYEEEE. This CDR3 has 16 residues. CDR3 in amino acids: CASSLGGPLLGQPQHF. Written as DNA, the CDR3 is TGTGCCAGCAGCTTGGGCGGGCCTCTCCTCGGGCAGCCCCAGCATTTT.

This chain uses TRBV28 with TRBJ2-7; TRBD1 aligns across 7 bases. The ends lost 5 bases at V and 3 bases at J; junction bases unmatched: 7. This CDR3 comprises 14 residues. Germline CDR1 MDHEN, CDR2 SYDVKM. CDR3 protein: CASSTGTALYEQYF. In DNA form, the CDR3 reads TGTGCCAGCAGTACCGGGACAGCACTCTACGAGCAGTACTTC. The variable domain in full, with the rest retrieved from reference TRBV28 and TRBJ2-7, is DVKVTQSSRYLVKRTGEKVFLECVQDMDHENMFWYRQDPGLGLRLIYFSYDVKMKEKGDIPEGYSVSREKKERFSLILESASTNQTSMYLCASSTGTALYEQYFGPGTRLTVT.

Written as DNA, the CDR3 is TGTGCCAGCAGCCCCGCGGGGGCCAACGTCCTGACTTTC. It encodes CASSPAGANVLTF. This chain connects TRBV5-6 to TRBJ2-6; D is unclear. The V end was cut by 4 bases, the J end by 4 bases, with 6 bases between. CDR1 SGHDT and CDR2 YYEEEE come from the germline V gene. The CDR3 extends over 13 amino acids.

This clone has only one observation. The chain is built from TRBV2 and TRBJ1-1, with D possibly matching TRBD1 (5 bases). Germline V gene lookup returns CDR1 SNHLY and CDR2 FYNNEI. Between the trimmed V and J ends, which lost 5 bases and 4 bases, there was a span of 14 bases. The CDR3 extends over 14 amino acids. The CDR3 reads CASSWTQLGTEAFF. Written as DNA, the CDR3 is TGTGCCAGCAGTTGGACACAGTTAGGCACTGAAGCTTTCTTT.

The chain uses TRBV10-2 and TRBJ2-1; TRBD1 matches 9 bases. The germline CDR1 and CDR2 sequences are WSHSY and SAAADI. The V and J ends lost 7 bases and 8 bases, in that order; junction bases with no gene match: 6. The CDR3 sequence is 13 residues long. Here the CDR3 reads CASKGQGWHEQFF. The DNA for the CDR3 is TGCGCCAGCAAGGGACAGGGATGGCATGAGCAGTTCTTC.

This chain links TRBV19 with TRBJ2-1, with D possibly TRBD2 on 5 matching bases. Germline CDR1 is LNHDA and CDR2 is SQIVND (reference sequence). The CDR3 runs to 15 residues. With 7 bases removed from V and 0 bases from J, the gap between germline ends came to 13 bases. CDR3 coding DNA: TGTGCCAGTACTGAGCGGAGGAGCTCCTACAATGAGCAGTTCTTC. It specifies CASTERRSSYNEQFF.

This chain joins TRBV12-5 and TRBJ2-3; TRBD1 might be the D (6 bases). CDR3 length equals 13 residues. Looked up from germline, CDR1 is LGHNT and CDR2 is FRNRAP. Trimming stripped 5 bases from V and 2 bases from J, with 8 bases between. CDR3: CASGRTDTDTQYF. CDR3 sequence (DNA): TGTGCTAGTGGTAGGACAGACACAGATACGCAGTATTTT.

The rearrangement uses TRBV5-1 and TRBJ2-1; 7 bases are shared with TRBD2. Looked up from germline, CDR1 is SGHRS and CDR2 is YFSETQ. V gave up 0 bases and J gave up 8 bases; unmatched junction bases: 8. The CDR3 length is 15 residues. The chain's CDR3 is CASSLGASGWDEQFF. The CDR3 DNA reads TGCGCCAGCAGCTTGGGTGCTAGCGGATGGGATGAGCAGTTCTTC. Full variable domain (remainder filled in from reference TRBV5-1 and TRBJ2-1): KAGVTQTPRYLIKTRGQQVTLSCSPISGHRSVSWYQQTPGQGLQFLFEYFSETQRNKGNFPGRFSGRQFSNSRSEMNVSTLELGDSALYLCASSLGASGWDEQFFGPGTRLTVL.

The chain uses TRBV5-1 and TRBJ2-7; 7 bases match TRBD2. The CDR3 sequence is 14 residues long. The germline V gene encodes CDR1 SGHRS and CDR2 YFSETQ. V trimming: 5 bases; J trimming: 0 bases; junction bases outside the gene matches: 5. The DNA for the CDR3 is TGCGCCAGCAGTACTACTAGCGCCTCCTACGAGCAGTACTTC. It translates to CASSTTSASYEQYF. Full variable domain (missing parts from reference TRBV5-1 and TRBJ2-7): KAGVTQTPRYLIKTRGQQVTLSCSPISGHRSVSWYQQTPGQGLQFLFEYFSETQRNKGNFPGRFSGRQFSNSRSEMNVSTLELGDSALYLCASSTTSASYEQYFGPGTRLTVT.